These 17 T cell receptor beta chains originate from one sample sequenced in a study of blood T cell repertoires in COVID-19. The assay was immunoSEQ multiplex PCR, and TCRdb's table has in-frame clones only and misses some. The sample shows some 200,000 clones, around three quarters of them seen only once. Source material: peripheral blood. The source is a woman in her 70s with acute or convalescent COVID-19.

The genes are TRBV5-1 and TRBJ2-4; D is uncertain. V lost 0 bases and J 0 bases, leaving 4 bases between the germline ends. The V gene's germline CDR1 is SGHRS and CDR2 YFSETQ. CDR3 length: 14 amino acids. CDR3 nucleotides: TGCGCCAGCAGCTTGGACAAAGCCAAAAACATTCAGTACTTC. Protein: CASSLDKAKNIQYF.

This sequence joins TRBV6-2 or TRBV6-3 and TRBJ2-3; 16 bases line up with TRBD2. Looked up from germline, CDR1 is MNHEY and CDR2 is SVGEGT. Unmatched junction bases numbered 11, after V lost 2 bases and J lost 3 bases. The CDR3 covers 20 residues. CDR3 in amino acids: CASSYPTKGLAGGRTDTQYF. In DNA, the CDR3 is TGTGCCAGCAGTTACCCAACAAAGGGACTAGCGGGGGGGCGGACAGATACGCAGTATTTT.

This clone was detected once. The V call is TRBV9, the J call TRBJ2-7; weak D call: TRBD2 (5 bases). CDR3 length: 15 residues. The V gene's germline CDR1 is SGDLS and CDR2 YYNGEE. Trimming took off 0 bases at V and 3 bases at J, with 13 bases between the two ends. DNA for the CDR3: TGTGCCAGCAGCGTAGAGGACGGGGAGTACTACGAGCAGTACTTC. Residues: CASSVEDGEYYEQYF.

The chain is built from TRBV5-1 and TRBJ2-1, with TRBD2 matching 9 bases. The CDR3 consists of 16 residues. After removal of 4 bases from V and 2 bases from J, the junction contained 7 bases not matched to a gene. CDR1 and CDR2 (germline): SGHRS, YFSETQ. The CDR3 DNA reads as TGCGCCAGCAGCGGCGGGAGGACTAGCGCCTACAATGAGCAGTTCTTC. Its protein is CASSGGRTSAYNEQFF.

The chain couples TRBV6-2 or TRBV6-3 to TRBJ2-4; 8 bases match TRBD2. Germline V gene lookup returns CDR1 MNHEY and CDR2 SVGEGT. The V gene end was trimmed by 6 bases and the J gene end by 0 bases; junction bases not matched to a gene: 22. The CDR3 extends over 21 amino acids. The CDR3 reads CASSLRREERGSLLAKNIQYF. CDR3 DNA sequence: TGTGCCAGCAGCCTAAGACGGGAGGAGCGGGGGTCCCTACTAGCCAAAAACATTCAGTACTTC.

This chain links TRBV3-1 (or the pseudogene TRBV3-2) with TRBJ2-2, with TRBD2 identical over 13 bases. This CDR3 contains 23 residues. The germline V gene encodes CDR1 LGHDT and CDR2 YNNKEL (reference sequence). V lost 1 base to trimming and J lost 0 bases; unmatched junction nucleotides: 17. CDR3 coding DNA: TGTGCCAGCAGCCAAGTTTTTGATGTGCTCGCGACTAGCGGGGGGACGAACACCGGGGAGCTGTTTTTT. It codes for CASSQVFDVLATSGGTNTGELFF.

V gene TRBV6-6 combines with J gene TRBJ2-1, with 13 bases matching TRBD2. CDR3 length: 16 amino acids. Germline CDR1 MNHNY, CDR2 SVGAGI (reference sequence). The J segment lost 12 bases and the V segment lost 4 bases, leaving 12 bases of the junction unmatched. This CDR3 reads CASSFPGTSGVRGQFF. In DNA, the CDR3 is TGTGCCAGCAGTTTTCCGGGGACTAGCGGGGTAAGAGGGCAGTTCTTC.

This chain uses TRBV5-4 with TRBJ2-2; D might be TRBD1 (5 bases). Germline V gene data show CDR1 as SGHNT and CDR2 as YYREEE (reference sequence). V was cut by 4 bases and J by 2 bases, with 12 bases left in between. The CDR3 covers 15 residues. This CDR3 reads CASSPAGFNTGELFF. The CDR3 coding sequence is TGTGCCAGCAGCCCGGCAGGGTTTAACACCGGGGAGCTGTTTTTT. Using reference TRBV5-4 and TRBJ2-2 for the parts outside the CDR3, the full variable domain is ETGVTQSPTHLIKTRGQQVTLRCSSQSGHNTVSWYQQALGQGPQFIFQYYREEENGRGNFPPRFSGLQFPNYSSELNVNALELDDSALYLCASSPAGFNTGELFFGEGSRLTVL.

The chain recombines TRBV25-1 with TRBJ2-2; the D gene is possibly TRBD1 (6 bases). The V gene's germline CDR1 is MGHDK and CDR2 SYGVNS. Deletions cut 6 bases from V and 4 bases from J, with 21 bases between. The CDR3 covers 17 residues. CDR3 sequence: CASSQMGTPWSTGELFF. The CDR3 nucleotides read TGTGCCAGCAGCCAAATGGGGACACCCTGGAGCACCGGGGAGCTGTTTTTT.

The rearrangement uses TRBV30 and TRBJ2-1; 9 bases are a match to TRBD2. The CDR3 extends over 13 amino acids. The germline gives CDR1 GTSNPN, CDR2 SVGIG (reference sequence). The J segment lost 3 bases and the V segment lost 4 bases, leaving 1 base of the junction unmatched. The CDR3 reads CAWTTSGYNEQFF. The CDR3 DNA sequence: TGTGCCTGGACGACTAGCGGCTACAATGAGCAGTTCTTC.

This rearrangement joins TRBV7-2 to TRBJ2-7; 11 bases match TRBD1. The V segment lost 4 bases and the J segment 1 base; nucleotides outside the gene matches: 6. The CDR3 is 16 amino acids. Germline-derived CDR1 and CDR2 are SGHTA and FQGNSA. As DNA, the CDR3 is TGTGCCAGCAGCTCCGGGACAGGGGGTTTTTCCTACGAGCAGTACTTC. Translated: CASSSGTGGFSYEQYF. Based on the CDR3 plus reference TRBV7-2 and TRBJ2-7, the full variable domain is GAGVSQSPSNKVTEKGKDVELRCDPISGHTALYWYRQSLGQGLEFLIYFQGNSAPDKSGLPSDRFSAERTGGSVSTLTIQRTQQEDSAVYLCASSSGTGGFSYEQYFGPGTRLTVT.

This chain links TRBV11-1 with TRBJ2-7; D is undetermined. The V gene's germline CDR1 is SGHAT and CDR2 FQDESV (reference sequence). The V end lost 2 bases, the J end lost 0 bases, and 14 bases lay between the germline ends. CDR3 size: 16 residues. The CDR3 here is CASSLLSRLSSYEQYF. The CDR3 DNA sequence: TGTGCCAGCAGCTTACTTTCGAGACTCAGCTCCTACGAGCAGTACTTC. Full variable domain (rest looked up from reference TRBV11-1 and TRBJ2-7): EAEVAQSPRYKITEKSQAVAFWCDPISGHATLYWYRQILGQGPELLVQFQDESVVDDSQLPKDRFSAERLKGVDSTLKIQPAELGDSAMYLCASSLLSRLSSYEQYFGPGTRLTVT.

The chain links TRBV5-1 to TRBJ2-1, with TRBD1 as a possible D gene (6 bases). This CDR3 is built from 16 residues. CDR1 is SGHRS, CDR2 YFSETQ, per germline. V was pared by 1 base and J by 6 bases, with 17 bases between. CDR3 in amino acids: CASSLRDTAGVNEQFF. The DNA for the CDR3 is TGCGCCAGCAGCTTGAGGGACACCGCAGGGGTCAATGAGCAGTTCTTC.

CDR3 sequence reads: CASSHGNEGNSPLHF. The CDR3 coding sequence is TGCGCCAGCAGCCACGGGAATGAGGGAAACTCACCCCTCCACTTT. V is TRBV4-1 and J is TRBJ1-6; D not certain. This CDR3 is 15 amino acids long. V was cut by 3 bases and J by 10 bases, with 16 bases left in between. Germline V gives CDR1 MGHRA, CDR2 YSYEKL.

The table lists this clone with a count of one. V usage is TRBV7-9 and J usage is TRBJ2-7; 8 positions agree with TRBD1. Germline loops: CDR1 SEHNR, CDR2 FQNEAQ (reference sequence). The CDR3 length is 14 residues. The trim removed 3 bases at V and 5 bases at J, leaving 6 bases unmatched. As DNA, the CDR3 is TGTGCCAGCAGCTTCGCGGACAGGGCAGACGAGCAGTACTTC. Translation gives CASSFADRADEQYF.

The sample holds many counts of this clone. This specimen includes other DNA sequences encoding the same CDR3. This chain uses TRBV5-1 with TRBJ2-5; D perhaps matches TRBD2 (5 bases). CDR3 length equals 13 residues. Trimming shortened V by 2 bases and J by 5 bases, and 10 bases separated the two germline ends. Germline CDR1 reads SGHRS; CDR2 reads YFSETQ. The CDR3 DNA follows: TGCGCCAGCAGCTTCGCGGGTCGGGAGACCCAGTACTTC. It codes for CASSFAGRETQYF.

V is TRBV5-8 and J is TRBJ2-3; TRBD2 matches 10 bases. The ends lost 0 bases at V and 3 bases at J; junction bases unmatched: 4. Germline CDR1 SGHTS, CDR2 YDEGEE. The CDR3 is 16 residues long. For the CDR3, the DNA is TGTGCCAGCAGCTTGGCCAATAGCGGGGGGACAGATACGCAGTATTTT. Translation: CASSLANSGGTDTQYF.